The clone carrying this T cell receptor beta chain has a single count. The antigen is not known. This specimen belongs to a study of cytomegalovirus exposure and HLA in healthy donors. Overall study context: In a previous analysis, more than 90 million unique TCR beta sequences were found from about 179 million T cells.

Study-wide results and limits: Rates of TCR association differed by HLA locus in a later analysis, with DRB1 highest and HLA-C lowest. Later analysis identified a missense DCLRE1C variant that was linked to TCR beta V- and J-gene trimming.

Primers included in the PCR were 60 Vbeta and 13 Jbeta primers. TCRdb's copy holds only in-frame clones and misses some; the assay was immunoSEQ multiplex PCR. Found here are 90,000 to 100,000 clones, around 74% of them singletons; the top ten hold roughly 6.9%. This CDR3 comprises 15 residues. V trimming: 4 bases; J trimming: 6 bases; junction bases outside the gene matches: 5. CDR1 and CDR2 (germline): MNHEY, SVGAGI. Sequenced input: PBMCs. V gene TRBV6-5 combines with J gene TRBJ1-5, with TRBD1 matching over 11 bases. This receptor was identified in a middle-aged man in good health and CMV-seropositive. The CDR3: CASSWTGGAGQPQHF. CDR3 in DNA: TGTGCCAGCAGTTGGACAGGGGGCGCGGGTCAGCCCCAGCATTTT.